The rows below give T cell receptor beta chains drawn from one sample of a study of brain T cells in children with intractable seizures. Here immunoSEQ multiplex PCR was the method, and the copy in TCRdb shows in-frame clones only, minus some. The data hold about 80,000 clones, with approximately 89% observed a single time. The specimen comprised peripheral blood, sampled at surgery. The receptors were sampled from a girl aged 2 to 9 with Rasmussen encephalitis and intractable seizures. Each CDR3 is given with its conserved first and last residue. A D gene is named only where the DNA matches it firmly. A row's size may be missing; if present it is once, few, many or a size class.

V	J	size	D	CDR3	DNA
TRBV30	TRBJ2-2	NA	TRBD1	CAWSSNGQGARELFF	TGTGCCTGGAGCTCCAACGGGCAGGGGGCTCGGGAGCTGTTTTTT
TRBV3-1/TRBV3-2	TRBJ1-3	NA	NA	CASSQDQISGNTIYF	TGTGCCAGCAGCCAAGATCAGATATCTGGAAACACCATATATTTT
TRBV6-1	TRBJ1-6	NA	NA	CASSEEPGLRLRVLNSPLHF	TGTGCCAGCAGCGAAGAGCCGGGACTTCGACTTCGGGTCCTTAATTCACCCCTCCACTTT
TRBV2	TRBJ2-1	NA	NA	CASTGSYNEQFF	TGTGCGTCGACAGGTTCCTACAATGAGCAGTTCTTC
TRBV5-4	TRBJ1-1	NA	NA	CASSLDQGINTEAFF	TGTGCCAGCAGCTTGGATCAGGGGATTAACACTGAAGCTTTCTTT
TRBV25-1	TRBJ2-2	NA	NA	CASSAQGLRAGELFF	TGTGCCAGCAGTGCCCAGGGGCTTCGCGCCGGGGAGCTGTTTTTT
TRBV30	TRBJ2-1	once	NA	CAWSLRGHYNEQFF	TGTGCCTGGAGTCTTAGGGGCCACTACAATGAGCAGTTCTTC
TRBV10-3	TRBJ1-3	NA	NA	CAISEASPGRISGNTIYF	TGTGCCATCAGTGAAGCTTCGCCAGGCCGAATCTCTGGAAACACCATATATTTT
TRBV11-2	TRBJ2-7	NA	TRBD1	CASSPQGARLEQYF	TGTGCCAGCAGCCCTCAGGGGGCGCGTCTCGAGCAGTACTTC
TRBV18	TRBJ2-5	few	NA	CASSPPMKRMETQYF	TGTGCCAGCTCACCCCCCATGAAGAGAATGGAGACCCAGTACTTC
TRBV7-9	TRBJ1-4	few	NA	CASSLSGANEKLFF	TGTGCCAGCAGCTTATCGGGAGCTAATGAAAAACTGTTTTTT
TRBV6-6	TRBJ1-4	NA	NA	CASSYRGGGGEKLFF	TGTGCCAGCAGTTACCGGGGAGGAGGTGGGGAAAAACTGTTTTTT
TRBV19	TRBJ2-3	once	NA	CASRRTPGGSDTQYF	TGTGCCAGTAGGAGGACCCCAGGGGGGTCAGATACGCAGTATTTT
TRBV21-1	TRBJ2-4	NA	NA	CASSKRLAGAKNIQYF	TGTGCCAGCAGCAAAAGACTAGCGGGAGCCAAAAACATTCAGTACTTC
TRBV5-6	TRBJ2-1	NA	TRBD1	CASSFLGTGYEQFF	TGTGCCAGCAGCTTCCTAGGGACAGGGTATGAGCAGTTCTTC
TRBV3-1/TRBV3-2	TRBJ2-3	NA	TRBD2	CASSQDTSGTSTDTQYF	TGTGCCAGCAGCCAAGATACTAGCGGTACTAGCACAGATACGCAGTATTTT
TRBV10-3	TRBJ2-7	NA	NA	CATAKTEAYEQYF	TGTGCCACCGCTAAGACAGAAGCCTACGAGCAGTACTTC
TRBV2	TRBJ1-1	NA	NA	CASSERVGNTEAFF	TGTGCCAGCAGTGAAAGGGTAGGGAACACTGAAGCTTTCTTT
TRBV10-1	TRBJ2-1	NA	NA	CASSEQDLAYPSYNEQFF	TGCGCCAGCAGTGAGCAAGATCTGGCCTATCCCTCCTACAATGAGCAGTTCTTC
TRBV7-3	TRBJ2-2	NA	NA	CASSLHGADTGELFF	TGTGCCAGCAGCTTACATGGGGCGGACACCGGGGAGCTGTTTTTT
TRBV4-1	TRBJ1-1	NA	NA	CASSQERTALDTEAFF	TGCGCCAGCAGCCAAGAGAGGACAGCGCTTGACACTGAAGCTTTCTTT
TRBV7-8	TRBJ2-3	NA	TRBD2	CASSLSGRDTDTQYF	TGTGCCAGCAGTCTTAGCGGGAGGGACACAGATACGCAGTATTTT
TRBV5-4	TRBJ1-2	NA	TRBD1	CASSPVPGTGARGGGYTF	TGTGCCAGCAGCCCGGTTCCAGGGACAGGGGCACGGGGTGGTGGCTACACCTTC
TRBV10-1	TRBJ1-1	NA	NA	CASSLKRDTEAFF	TGCGCCAGCAGCCTAAAACGGGACACTGAAGCTTTCTTT
TRBV5-4	TRBJ2-5	few	TRBD2	CASSLAGAGGETQYF	TGTGCCAGCAGCTTGGCAGGGGCGGGAGGAGAGACCCAGTACTTC